One T cell receptor beta chain is described in this entry. As yet, its antigen is unknown. This entry comes from a study of T cells after yellow fever vaccination. The CDR3 loop spans 15 amino acids. The V and J ends lost 0 bases and 2 bases respectively, with 14 bases between them. Germline V CDR1 and CDR2: DFQATT, SNEGSKA (reference sequence). TCRdb passed the 5' RACE reads through MiXCR, listing each CDR3 protein once. Here the sample spans about 550,000 distinct CDR3 sequences, approximately 21% being singletons. Regarding the study as a whole: At 95% to 98% for CD4 and roughly 87% for CD8, most primary-vaccination clones showed up again after the booster.

The genes are TRBV20-1 and TRBJ2-7; D gene unclear. This clonotype originated in a man aged 30-40 years who received the YFV17D yellow fever vaccine. The specimen was PBMCs, collected 15 days after the yellow fever booster vaccination. Written as DNA, the CDR3 is TGCAGTGCTAGAGATATCTTGCTTTACACCTACGAGCAGTACTTC. Amino acid sequence: CSARDILLYTYEQYF.